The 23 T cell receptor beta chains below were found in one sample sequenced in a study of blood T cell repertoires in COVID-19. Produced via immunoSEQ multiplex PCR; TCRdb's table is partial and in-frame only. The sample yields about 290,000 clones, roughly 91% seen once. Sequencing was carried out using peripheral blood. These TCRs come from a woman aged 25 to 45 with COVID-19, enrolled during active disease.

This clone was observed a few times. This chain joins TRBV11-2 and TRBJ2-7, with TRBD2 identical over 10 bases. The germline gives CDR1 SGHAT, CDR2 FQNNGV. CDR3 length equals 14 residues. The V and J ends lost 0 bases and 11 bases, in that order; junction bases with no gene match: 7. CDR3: CASSLDWTSGAEYF. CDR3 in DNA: TGTGCCAGCAGCTTAGATTGGACTAGCGGTGCTGAGTACTTC.

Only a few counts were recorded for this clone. In DNA, the CDR3 is TGTGCCAGCAGGCAAGGGGGCAGCTCCTACGAGCAGTACTTC. Translation gives CASRQGGSSYEQYF. The J gene is TRBJ2-7, the V gene TRBV2; 7 bases align to TRBD1. The CDR3 extends over 14 amino acids. Germline CDR1 reads SNHLY; CDR2 reads FYNNEI. V trimming: 6 bases; J trimming: 0 bases; junction bases outside the gene matches: 5.

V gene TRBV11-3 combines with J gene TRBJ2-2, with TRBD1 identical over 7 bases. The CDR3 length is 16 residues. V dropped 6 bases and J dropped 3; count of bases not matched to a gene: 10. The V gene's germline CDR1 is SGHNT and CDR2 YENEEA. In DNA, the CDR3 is TGTGCCAGCAGTCCCACAGGGGCGGCGGACACCGGGGAGCTGTTTTTT. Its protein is CASSPTGAADTGELFF.

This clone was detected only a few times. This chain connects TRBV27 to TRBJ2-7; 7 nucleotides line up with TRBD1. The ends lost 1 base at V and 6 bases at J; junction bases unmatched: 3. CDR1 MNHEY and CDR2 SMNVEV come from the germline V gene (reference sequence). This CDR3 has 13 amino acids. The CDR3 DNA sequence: TGTGCCAGCAGTTTATTCCGGACAGGCGAGCAGTACTTC. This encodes CASSLFRTGEQYF.

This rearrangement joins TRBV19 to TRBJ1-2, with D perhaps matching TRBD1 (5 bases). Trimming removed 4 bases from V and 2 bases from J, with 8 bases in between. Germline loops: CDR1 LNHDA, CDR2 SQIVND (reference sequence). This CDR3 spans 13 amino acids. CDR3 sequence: CASSTQGNYGYTF. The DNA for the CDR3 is TGTGCCAGTAGTACCCAGGGAAACTATGGCTACACCTTC. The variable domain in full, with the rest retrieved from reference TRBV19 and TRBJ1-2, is DGGITQSPKYLFRKEGQNVTLSCEQNLNHDAMYWYRQDPGQGLRLIYYSQIVNDFQKGDIAEGYSVSREKKESFPLTVTSAQKNPTAFYLCASSTQGNYGYTFGSGTRLTVV.

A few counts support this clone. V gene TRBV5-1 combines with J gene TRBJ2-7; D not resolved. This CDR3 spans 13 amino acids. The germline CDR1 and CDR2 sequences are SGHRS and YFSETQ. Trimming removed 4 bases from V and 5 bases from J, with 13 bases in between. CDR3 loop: CASSIRVNNEQYF. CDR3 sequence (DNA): TGCGCCAGCAGCATCCGGGTCAACAACGAGCAGTACTTC.

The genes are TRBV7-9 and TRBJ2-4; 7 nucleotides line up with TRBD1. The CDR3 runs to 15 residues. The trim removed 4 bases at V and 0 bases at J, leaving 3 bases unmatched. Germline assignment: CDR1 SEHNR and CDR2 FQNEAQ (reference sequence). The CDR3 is CASSSAGGAKNIQYF. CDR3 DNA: TGTGCCAGCAGCTCCGCAGGGGGAGCCAAAAACATTCAGTACTTC. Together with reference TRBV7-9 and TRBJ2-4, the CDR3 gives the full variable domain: DTGVSQNPRHKITKRGQNVTFRCDPISEHNRLYWYRQTLGQGPEFLTYFQNEAQLEKSRLLSDRFSAERPKGSFSTLEIQRTEQGDSAMYLCASSSAGGAKNIQYFGAGTRLSVL.

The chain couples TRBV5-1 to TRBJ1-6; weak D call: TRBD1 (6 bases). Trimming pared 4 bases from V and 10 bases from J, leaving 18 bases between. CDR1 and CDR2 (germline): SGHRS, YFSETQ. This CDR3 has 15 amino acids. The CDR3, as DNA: TGCGCCAGCAGCGAACAGGGTACGGGCGGATCACCCCTCCACTTT. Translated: CASSEQGTGGSPLHF. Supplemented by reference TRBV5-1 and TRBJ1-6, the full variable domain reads KAGVTQTPRYLIKTRGQQVTLSCSPISGHRSVSWYQQTPGQGLQFLFEYFSETQRNKGNFPGRFSGRQFSNSRSEMNVSTLELGDSALYLCASSEQGTGGSPLHFGNGTRLTVT.

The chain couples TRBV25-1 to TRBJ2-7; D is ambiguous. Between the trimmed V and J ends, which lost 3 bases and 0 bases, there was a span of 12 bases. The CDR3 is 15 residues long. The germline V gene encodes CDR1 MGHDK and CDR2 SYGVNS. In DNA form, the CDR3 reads TGTGCCAGCAGTGAGCTGACTTTTAACTCCTACGAGCAGTACTTC. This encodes CASSELTFNSYEQYF.

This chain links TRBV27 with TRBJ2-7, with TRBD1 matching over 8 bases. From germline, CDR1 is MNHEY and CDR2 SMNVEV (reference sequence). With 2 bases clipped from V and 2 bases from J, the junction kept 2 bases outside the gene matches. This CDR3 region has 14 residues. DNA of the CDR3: TGTGCCAGCAGTTTAGGGACAGGAGCCTACGAGCAGTACTTC. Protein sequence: CASSLGTGAYEQYF.

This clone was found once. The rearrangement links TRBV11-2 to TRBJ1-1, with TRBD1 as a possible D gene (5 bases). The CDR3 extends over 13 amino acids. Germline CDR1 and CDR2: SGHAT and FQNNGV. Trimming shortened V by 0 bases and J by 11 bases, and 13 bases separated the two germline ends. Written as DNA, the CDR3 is TGTGCCAGCAGCTTAGATAGGAGGGGAGAGGCTTTCTTT. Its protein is CASSLDRRGEAFF.

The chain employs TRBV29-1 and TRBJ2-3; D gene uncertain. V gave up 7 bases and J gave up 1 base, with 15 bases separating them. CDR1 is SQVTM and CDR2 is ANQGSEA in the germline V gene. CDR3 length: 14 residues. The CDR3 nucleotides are TGCAGCGCTCGGTCCGGTATCCGCACAGATACGCAGTATTTT. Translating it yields CSARSGIRTDTQYF.

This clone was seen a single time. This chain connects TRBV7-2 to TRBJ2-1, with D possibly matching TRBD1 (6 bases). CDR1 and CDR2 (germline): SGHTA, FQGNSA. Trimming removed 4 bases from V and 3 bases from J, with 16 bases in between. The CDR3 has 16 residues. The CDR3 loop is CASSSQGTGLYNEQFF. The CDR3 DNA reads TGTGCCAGCAGCTCCCAAGGAACAGGGCTCTACAATGAGCAGTTCTTC.

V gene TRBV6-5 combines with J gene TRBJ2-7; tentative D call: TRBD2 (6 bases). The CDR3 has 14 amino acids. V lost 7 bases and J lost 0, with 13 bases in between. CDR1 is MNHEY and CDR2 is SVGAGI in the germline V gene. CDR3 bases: TGTGCCAGCACCCCGGGGGTAGGCTCCTACGAGCAGTACTTC. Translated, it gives CASTPGVGSYEQYF.

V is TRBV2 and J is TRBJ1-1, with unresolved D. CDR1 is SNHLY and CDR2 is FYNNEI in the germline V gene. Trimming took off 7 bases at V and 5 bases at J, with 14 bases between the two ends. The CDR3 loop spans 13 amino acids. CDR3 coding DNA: TGTGCCAGCATTGGAGGAGTGGTTACTGAAGCTTTCTTT. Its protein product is CASIGGVVTEAFF. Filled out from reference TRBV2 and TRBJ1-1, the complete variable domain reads EPEVTQTPSHQVTQMGQEVILRCVPISNHLYFYWYRQILGQKVEFLVSFYNNEISEKSEIFDDQFSVERPDGSNFTLKIRSTKLEDSAMYFCASIGGVVTEAFFGQGTRLTVV.

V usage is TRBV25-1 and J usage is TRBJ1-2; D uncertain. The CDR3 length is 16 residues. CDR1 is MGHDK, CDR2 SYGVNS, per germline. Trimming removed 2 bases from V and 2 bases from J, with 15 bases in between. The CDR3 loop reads CASSEILAAGNYGYTF. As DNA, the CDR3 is TGTGCCAGCAGTGAAATATTGGCGGCGGGGAACTATGGCTACACCTTC.

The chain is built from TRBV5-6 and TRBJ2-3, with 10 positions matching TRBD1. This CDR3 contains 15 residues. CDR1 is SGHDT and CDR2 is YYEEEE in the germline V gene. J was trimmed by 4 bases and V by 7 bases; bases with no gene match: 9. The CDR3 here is CASQTGTGVADTQYF. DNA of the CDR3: TGTGCCAGCCAAACCGGGACAGGGGTGGCAGATACGCAGTATTTT.

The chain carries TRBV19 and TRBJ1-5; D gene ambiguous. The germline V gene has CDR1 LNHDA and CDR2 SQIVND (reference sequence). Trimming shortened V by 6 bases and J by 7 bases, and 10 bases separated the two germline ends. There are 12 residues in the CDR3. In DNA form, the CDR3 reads TGTGCCAGTAGCTTGCCGGGGCAGCCCCAGCATTTT. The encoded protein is CASSLPGQPQHF.

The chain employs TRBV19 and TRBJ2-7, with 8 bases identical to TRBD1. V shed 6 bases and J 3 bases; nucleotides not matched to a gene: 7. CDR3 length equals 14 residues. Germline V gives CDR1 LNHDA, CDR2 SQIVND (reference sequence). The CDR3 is CASRPTGDLYEQYF. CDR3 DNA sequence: TGTGCCAGTAGACCGACAGGGGACCTCTACGAGCAGTACTTC.

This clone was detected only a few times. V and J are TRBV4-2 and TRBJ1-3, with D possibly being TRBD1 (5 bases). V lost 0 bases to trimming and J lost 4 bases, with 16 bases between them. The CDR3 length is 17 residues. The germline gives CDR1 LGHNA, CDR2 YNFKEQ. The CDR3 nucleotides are TGTGCCAGCAGCCAAGATTTCACTAACAGGCCCGGAAACACCATATATTTT. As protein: CASSQDFTNRPGNTIYF.

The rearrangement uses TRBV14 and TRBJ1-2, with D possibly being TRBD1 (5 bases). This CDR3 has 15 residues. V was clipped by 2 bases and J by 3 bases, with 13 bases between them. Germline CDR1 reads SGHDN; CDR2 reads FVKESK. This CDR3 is CASSQRGTEYYGYTF. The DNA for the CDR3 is TGTGCCAGCAGCCAAAGGGGCACAGAGTACTATGGCTACACCTTC.

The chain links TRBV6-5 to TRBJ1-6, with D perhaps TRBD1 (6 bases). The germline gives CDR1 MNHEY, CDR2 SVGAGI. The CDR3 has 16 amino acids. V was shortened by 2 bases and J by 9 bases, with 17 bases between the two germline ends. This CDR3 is CASSYTLQGSRSPLHF. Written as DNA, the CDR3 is TGTGCCAGCAGTTACACGCTACAGGGCAGTCGTTCACCCCTCCACTTT.

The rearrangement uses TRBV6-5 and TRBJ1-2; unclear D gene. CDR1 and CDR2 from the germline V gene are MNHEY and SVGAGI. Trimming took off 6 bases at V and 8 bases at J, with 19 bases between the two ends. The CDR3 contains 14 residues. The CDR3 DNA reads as TGTGCCAGCAGGCCCAGTTTAGTTCCGGGGGGCTACACCTTC. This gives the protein CASRPSLVPGGYTF.